These 19 T cell receptor beta chains were all obtained from the same sample, sequenced in a study of cytomegalovirus exposure and HLA in healthy donors. The PCR contained 60 Vbeta and 13 Jbeta primers. The protocol was immunoSEQ multiplex PCR, while the TCRdb copy is restricted to in-frame clones and leaves out a portion. This sample carries 100,000 to 150,000 clones, with about 1.5% going to the ten biggest clones. Source material: PBMCs. All receptors come from a woman aged 40 to 50 in good health and CMV-seropositive.

The chain is built from TRBV29-1 and TRBJ2-7; 7 positions agree with TRBD2. The CDR3 is made up of 13 amino acids. With V trimmed by 8 bases and J by 2 bases, 9 bases remained unmatched. Germline-derived CDR1 and CDR2 are SQVTM and ANQGSEA. CDR3 in amino acids: CSITRGGAYEQYF. In nucleotides, the CDR3 is TGCAGCATAACCCGGGGAGGGGCCTACGAGCAGTACTTC.

The chain has TRBV5-1 and TRBJ2-7, with 12 bases aligning to TRBD1. CDR1 and CDR2 (germline): SGHRS, YFSETQ. This CDR3 contains 16 residues. V lost 4 bases, J lost 0 bases, and 5 bases stayed unmatched. Written as DNA, the CDR3 is TGCGCCAGCAGCCCGAAGGGACAGGGGGCCTCCTACGAGCAGTACTTC. As protein: CASSPKGQGASYEQYF.

The chain joins TRBV4-1 to TRBJ1-1, with D uncertain. Germline loops: CDR1 MGHRA, CDR2 YSYEKL. V was trimmed by 4 bases and J by 1 base, leaving 10 bases between them. The CDR3 extends over 14 amino acids. CDR3 DNA: TGCGCCAGCAGCCCTTTGACTGAGAACACTGAAGCTTTCTTT. Amino acid sequence: CASSPLTENTEAFF.

The gene calls are TRBV6-4 and TRBJ2-6; perhaps TRBD2 as D (6 bases). Germline-derived CDR1 and CDR2 are MRHNA and SNTAGT. Trimming shortened V by 2 bases and J by 0 bases, and 20 bases separated the two germline ends. The CDR3 sequence is 20 residues long. The CDR3 region has the DNA TGTGCCAGCAGTGACCCGAGTTTTAACGGGAGCACCTCTGGGGCCAACGTCCTGACTTTC. It specifies CASSDPSFNGSTSGANVLTF.

This chain links TRBV10-3 with TRBJ2-7; TRBD1 is a possible D gene (6 bases). The CDR3 is 17 amino acids. Germline V gives CDR1 ENHRY, CDR2 SYGVKD. V was shortened by 3 bases and J by 2 bases, with 20 bases between the two germline ends. CDR3: CAISDFGGTPSTYEQYF. As DNA, the CDR3 is TGTGCCATCAGTGATTTTGGGGGCACCCCTTCAACCTACGAGCAGTACTTC.

This chain connects TRBV21-1 to TRBJ1-5; TRBD1, the D gene given by the table, was not confirmed from the DNA. TRBV21-1 is annotated as a pseudogene. CDR3 size: 17 residues. The CDR3 region is CASSKAGQGIGNQPQHF. The CDR3 DNA reads as TGTGCCAGCAGCAAAGCAGGACAGGGAATCGGCAATCAGCCCCAGCATTTT.

The chain has TRBV10-3 and TRBJ2-7; 10 positions agree with TRBD1. V shed 6 bases and J 5 bases; nucleotides not matched to a gene: 7. The CDR3 runs to 14 residues. From germline, CDR1 is ENHRY and CDR2 SYGVKD. The DNA for the CDR3 is TGTGCCATCAGAAGAGGGACAGGGGTCGACGAGCAGTACTTC. Its translation: CAIRRGTGVDEQYF.

V usage is TRBV6-5 and J usage is TRBJ1-2; 8 positions match TRBD1. Germline V gene data show CDR1 as MNHEY and CDR2 as SVGAGI. V shed 6 bases and J 7 bases; nucleotides not matched to a gene: 7. The CDR3 runs to 13 residues. The DNA of the CDR3 is TGTGCCAGCAGCCGGACAGGGTGGGGTGGCTACACCTTC. Its protein product is CASSRTGWGGYTF.

The chain couples TRBV6-1 to TRBJ2-7; TRBD1 matches 7 bases. This CDR3 has 15 residues. V lost 1 base, J lost 1 base, and 4 bases stayed unmatched. Germline V CDR1 and CDR2: MNHNS, SASEGT. The CDR3 bases are TGTGCCAGCAGTGAAGGACAGGGTGCTTCCTACGAGCAGTACTTC. It codes for CASSEGQGASYEQYF.

The chain recombines TRBV14 with TRBJ2-1, with 14 bases lining up with TRBD2. Germline loops: CDR1 SGHDN, CDR2 FVKESK. This CDR3 has 16 amino acids. The V gene end was trimmed by 4 bases and the J gene end by 6 bases; junction bases not matched to a gene: 5. Written as DNA, the CDR3 is TGTGCCAGCAGCCCGGGACTAGCGGGAGTGGGCAATGAGCAGTTCTTC. Amino acids: CASSPGLAGVGNEQFF. Full variable domain (rest looked up from reference TRBV14 and TRBJ2-1): EAGVTQFPSHSVIEKGQTVTLRCDPISGHDNLYWYRRVMGKEIKFLLHFVKESKQDESGMPNNRFLAERTGGTYSTLKVQPAELEDSGVYFCASSPGLAGVGNEQFFGPGTRLTVL.

The chain joins TRBV7-9 to TRBJ2-1; 8 bases are shared with TRBD2. After removal of 2 bases from V and 8 bases from J, the junction contained 5 bases not matched to a gene. The CDR3 runs 14 residues. Germline CDR1 is SEHNR and CDR2 is FQNEAQ (reference sequence). The chain's CDR3 is CASSLTGGLDEQFF. CDR3 DNA sequence: TGTGCCAGCAGCTTAACGGGAGGGTTGGATGAGCAGTTCTTC.

V and J are TRBV28 and TRBJ2-6; D is unresolved. The CDR3 totals 15 residues. CDR1 is MDHEN, CDR2 SYDVKM, per germline. V was pared by 7 bases and J by 6 bases, with 16 bases between. In nucleotides, the CDR3 is TGTGCCAGCACACGAGGTCCGGTAGAGGCCAACGTCCTGACTTTC. Its translation is CASTRGPVEANVLTF.

This chain connects TRBV27 to TRBJ2-3; TRBD1 matches 7 bases. Trimming cost V 5 bases and J 6 bases; bases outside gene matches: 14. Per the germline V gene, CDR1 is MNHEY and CDR2 is SMNVEV (reference sequence). The CDR3 is 16 residues long. This chain's CDR3 is CASSGRQGRIADTQYF. The CDR3 nucleotides read TGTGCCAGCAGTGGACGACAGGGAAGGATAGCGGATACGCAGTATTTT.

The chain couples TRBV4-3 to TRBJ2-7, with TRBD2 matching 8 bases. The CDR3 consists of 17 residues. Germline values: CDR1 LGHNA, CDR2 YSLEER. Trimming at V came to 2 bases and at J to 2 bases, leaving 11 bases not matched to a gene. The CDR3: CASSQPHREGPPYEQYF. DNA of the CDR3: TGCGCCAGCAGCCAACCACACCGGGAGGGACCTCCCTACGAGCAGTACTTC.

CDR3 in amino acids: CASIDRADIQYF. The CDR3 DNA follows: TGTGCCAGCATCGACAGGGCGGACATTCAGTACTTC. The chain employs TRBV25-1 and TRBJ2-4; 7 nucleotides align to TRBD1. This CDR3 spans 12 amino acids. The V gene's germline CDR1 is MGHDK and CDR2 SYGVNS. Trimming removed 7 bases from V and 8 bases from J; junction bases left unmatched: 5.

V gene TRBV13 combines with J gene TRBJ1-6; TRBD1 is a possible D gene (5 bases). Germline V gene sequence: CDR1 PRHDT, CDR2 FYEKMQ (reference sequence). The CDR3 runs to 16 residues. With 1 base removed from V and 8 bases from J, the gap between germline ends came to 15 bases. CDR3 nucleotides: TGTGCCAGCAGCTTAGCCCAGGGCAGGGTGGATTCACCCCTCCACTTT. Translation: CASSLAQGRVDSPLHF.

This chain connects TRBV28 to TRBJ1-5; D not resolved. The V gene's germline CDR1 is MDHEN and CDR2 SYDVKM. The CDR3 extends over 14 amino acids. V lost 3 bases and J lost 3, with 9 bases in between. This CDR3 reads CASSLPQINQPQHF. In nucleotides, the CDR3 is TGTGCCAGCAGTTTGCCACAGATCAATCAGCCCCAGCATTTT.

The J gene is TRBJ2-3, the V gene TRBV27; D is unresolved. Germline-derived CDR1 and CDR2 are MNHEY and SMNVEV (reference sequence). The V and J ends lost 2 bases and 5 bases respectively, with 17 bases between them. CDR3 length: 16 amino acids. CDR3 DNA: TGTGCCAGCAGTTTACGGGTTACGAGGAACGGAGATACGCAGTATTTT. Translation gives CASSLRVTRNGDTQYF.

The chain recombines TRBV19 with TRBJ2-7; 7 positions agree with TRBD1. The CDR3 totals 14 residues. Germline loops: CDR1 LNHDA, CDR2 SQIVND (reference sequence). V trimming: 3 bases; J trimming: 6 bases; junction bases outside the gene matches: 8. The CDR3 region is CASSIRQGWSEQYF. CDR3 sequence (DNA): TGTGCCAGTAGTATCAGACAGGGTTGGAGCGAGCAGTACTTC.